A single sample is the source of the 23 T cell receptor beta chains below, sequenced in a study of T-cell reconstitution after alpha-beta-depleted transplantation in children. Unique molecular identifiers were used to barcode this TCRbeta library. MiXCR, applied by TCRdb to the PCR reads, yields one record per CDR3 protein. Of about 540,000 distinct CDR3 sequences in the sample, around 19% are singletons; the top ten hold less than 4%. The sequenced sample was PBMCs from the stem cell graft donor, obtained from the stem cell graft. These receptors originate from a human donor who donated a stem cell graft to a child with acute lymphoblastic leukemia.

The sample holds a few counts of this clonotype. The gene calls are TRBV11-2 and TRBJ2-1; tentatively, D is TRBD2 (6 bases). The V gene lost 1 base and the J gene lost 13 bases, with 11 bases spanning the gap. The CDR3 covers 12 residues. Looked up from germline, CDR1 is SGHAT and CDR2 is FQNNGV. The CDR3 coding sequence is TGTGCCAGCAGCTTAGGCCCGGGGGACCAGTTCTTC. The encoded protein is CASSLGPGDQFF.

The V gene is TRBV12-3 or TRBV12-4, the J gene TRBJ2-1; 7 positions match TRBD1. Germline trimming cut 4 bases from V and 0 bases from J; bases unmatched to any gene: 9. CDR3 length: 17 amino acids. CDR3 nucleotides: TGTGCCAGCAGTTGGCTGGGACAGCCTAACTCCTACAATGAGCAGTTCTTC. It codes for CASSWLGQPNSYNEQFF.

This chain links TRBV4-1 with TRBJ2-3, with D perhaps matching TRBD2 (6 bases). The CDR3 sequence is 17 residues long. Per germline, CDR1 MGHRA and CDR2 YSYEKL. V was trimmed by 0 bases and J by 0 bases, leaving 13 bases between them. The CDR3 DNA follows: TGCGCCAGCAGCCAAGAAAGACTAGGCTCTAGCACAGATACGCAGTATTTT. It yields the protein CASSQERLGSSTDTQYF.

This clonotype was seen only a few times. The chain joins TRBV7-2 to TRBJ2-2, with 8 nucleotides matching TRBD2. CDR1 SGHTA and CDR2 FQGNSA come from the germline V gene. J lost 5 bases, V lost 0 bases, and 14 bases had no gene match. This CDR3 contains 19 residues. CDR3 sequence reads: CASSLAPSPGRADTGELFF. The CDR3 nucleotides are TGTGCCAGCAGCTTAGCTCCCTCTCCCGGGAGGGCCGATACCGGGGAGCTGTTTTTT.

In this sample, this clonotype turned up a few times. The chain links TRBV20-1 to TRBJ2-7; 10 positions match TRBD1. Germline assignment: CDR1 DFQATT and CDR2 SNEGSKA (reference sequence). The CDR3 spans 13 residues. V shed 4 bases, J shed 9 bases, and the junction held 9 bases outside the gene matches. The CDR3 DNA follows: TGCAGTGCTACCGGGACAGGGGAAGGTGCGCAGTACTTC. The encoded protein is CSATGTGEGAQYF.

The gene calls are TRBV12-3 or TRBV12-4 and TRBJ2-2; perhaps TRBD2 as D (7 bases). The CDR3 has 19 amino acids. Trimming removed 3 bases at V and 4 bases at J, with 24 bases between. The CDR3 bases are TGTGCCAGCAGTTTGCGTTCGGGGGGCCGCGCCGTCCCCACCGGGGAGCTGTTTTTT. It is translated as CASSLRSGGRAVPTGELFF.

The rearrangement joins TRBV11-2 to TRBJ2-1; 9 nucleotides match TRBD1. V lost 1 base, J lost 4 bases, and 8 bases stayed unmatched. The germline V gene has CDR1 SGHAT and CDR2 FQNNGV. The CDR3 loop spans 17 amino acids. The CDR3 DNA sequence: TGTGCCAGCAGCTTAGGGTACAGGGGGCCCCGATACAATGAGCAGTTCTTC. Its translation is CASSLGYRGPRYNEQFF.

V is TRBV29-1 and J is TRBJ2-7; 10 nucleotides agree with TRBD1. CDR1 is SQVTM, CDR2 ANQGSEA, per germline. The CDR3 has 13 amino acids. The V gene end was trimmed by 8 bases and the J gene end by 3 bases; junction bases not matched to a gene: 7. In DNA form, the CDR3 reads TGCAGCATTGGGACAGGGGAGAACTACGAGCAGTACTTC. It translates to CSIGTGENYEQYF.

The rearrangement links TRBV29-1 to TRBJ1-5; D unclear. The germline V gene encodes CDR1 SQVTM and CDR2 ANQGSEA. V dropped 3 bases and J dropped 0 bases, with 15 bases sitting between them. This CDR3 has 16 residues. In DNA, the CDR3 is TGCAGCGTTGAGGGCCCCGTAGAGCATAGCAATCAGCCCCAGCATTTT. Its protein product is CSVEGPVEHSNQPQHF.

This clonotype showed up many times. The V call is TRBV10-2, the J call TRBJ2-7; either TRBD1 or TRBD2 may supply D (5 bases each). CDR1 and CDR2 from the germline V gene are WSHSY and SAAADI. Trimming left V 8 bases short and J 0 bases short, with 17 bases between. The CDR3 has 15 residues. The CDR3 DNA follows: TGCGCCAGCGTAGAACCGGGACGGGGCTCCTACGAGCAGTACTTC. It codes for CASVEPGRGSYEQYF.

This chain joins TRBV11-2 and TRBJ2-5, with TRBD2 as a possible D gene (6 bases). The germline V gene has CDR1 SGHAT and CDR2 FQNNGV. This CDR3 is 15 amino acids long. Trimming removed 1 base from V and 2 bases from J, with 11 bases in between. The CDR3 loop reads CASSLGVSGQETQYF. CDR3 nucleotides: TGTGCCAGCAGCTTAGGAGTAAGCGGGCAAGAGACCCAGTACTTC.

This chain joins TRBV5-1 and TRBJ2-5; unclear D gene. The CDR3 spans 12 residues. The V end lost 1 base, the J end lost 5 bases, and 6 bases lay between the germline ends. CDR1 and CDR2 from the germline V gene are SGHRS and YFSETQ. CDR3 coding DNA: TGCGCCAGCAGCTTGCGGATGGAGACCCAGTACTTC. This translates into CASSLRMETQYF.

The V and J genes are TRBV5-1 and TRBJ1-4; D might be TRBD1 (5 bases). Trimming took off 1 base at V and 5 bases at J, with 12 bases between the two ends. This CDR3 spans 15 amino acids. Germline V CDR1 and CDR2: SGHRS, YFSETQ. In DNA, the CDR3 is TGCGCCAGCAGCTTGATGGGGACGGAAAATGAAAAACTGTTTTTT. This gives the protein CASSLMGTENEKLFF. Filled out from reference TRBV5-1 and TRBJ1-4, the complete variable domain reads KAGVTQTPRYLIKTRGQQVTLSCSPISGHRSVSWYQQTPGQGLQFLFEYFSETQRNKGNFPGRFSGRQFSNSRSEMNVSTLELGDSALYLCASSLMGTENEKLFFGSGTQLSVL.

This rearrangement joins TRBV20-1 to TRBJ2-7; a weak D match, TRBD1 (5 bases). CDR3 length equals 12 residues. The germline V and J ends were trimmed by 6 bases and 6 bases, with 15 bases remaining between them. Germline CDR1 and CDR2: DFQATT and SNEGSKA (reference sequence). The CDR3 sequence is CSANPGNSEQYF. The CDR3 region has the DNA TGCAGTGCCAACCCAGGGAATTCCGAGCAGTACTTC.

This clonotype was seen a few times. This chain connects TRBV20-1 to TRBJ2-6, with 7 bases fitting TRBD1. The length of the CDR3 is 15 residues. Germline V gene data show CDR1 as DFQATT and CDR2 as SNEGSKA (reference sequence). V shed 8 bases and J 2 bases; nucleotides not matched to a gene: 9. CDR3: CSCRDSTTGANVLTF. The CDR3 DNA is TGCAGTTGTCGGGACAGCACAACTGGGGCCAACGTCCTGACTTTC.

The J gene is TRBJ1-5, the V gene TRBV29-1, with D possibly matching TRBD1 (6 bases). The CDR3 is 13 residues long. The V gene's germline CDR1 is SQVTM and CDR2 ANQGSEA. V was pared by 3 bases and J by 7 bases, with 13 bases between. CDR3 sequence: CSVDEGGGQPQHF. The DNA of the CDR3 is TGCAGCGTTGACGAGGGAGGGGGACAGCCCCAGCATTTT.

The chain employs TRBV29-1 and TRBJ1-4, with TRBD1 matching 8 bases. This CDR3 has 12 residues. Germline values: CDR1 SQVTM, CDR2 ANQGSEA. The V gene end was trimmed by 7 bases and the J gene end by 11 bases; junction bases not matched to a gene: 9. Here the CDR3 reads CSAYRGSWKLFF. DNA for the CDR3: TGCAGCGCATACAGGGGGTCGTGGAAACTGTTTTTT.

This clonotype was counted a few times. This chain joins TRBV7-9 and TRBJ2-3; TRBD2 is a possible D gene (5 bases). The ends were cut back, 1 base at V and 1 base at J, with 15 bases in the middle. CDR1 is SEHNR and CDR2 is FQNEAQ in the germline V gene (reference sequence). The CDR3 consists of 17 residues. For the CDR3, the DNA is TGTGCCAGCAGCTTAGAGGCGGGTCTGGTTGGCACAGATACGCAGTATTTT. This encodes CASSLEAGLVGTDTQYF.

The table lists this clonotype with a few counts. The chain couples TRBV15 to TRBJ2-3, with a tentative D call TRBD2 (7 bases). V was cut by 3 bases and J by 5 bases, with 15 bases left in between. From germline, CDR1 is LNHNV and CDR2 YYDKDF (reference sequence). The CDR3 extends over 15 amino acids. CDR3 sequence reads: CATSSGGGAEDTQYF. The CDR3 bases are TGTGCCACCAGCAGTGGGGGGGGCGCGGAAGATACGCAGTATTTT.

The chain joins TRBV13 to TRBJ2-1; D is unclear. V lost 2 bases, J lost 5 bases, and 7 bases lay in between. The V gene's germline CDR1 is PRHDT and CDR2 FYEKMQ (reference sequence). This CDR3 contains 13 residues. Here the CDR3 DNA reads TGTGCCAGCAGCTTACTAGGAAACAATGAGCAGTTCTTC. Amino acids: CASSLLGNNEQFF.

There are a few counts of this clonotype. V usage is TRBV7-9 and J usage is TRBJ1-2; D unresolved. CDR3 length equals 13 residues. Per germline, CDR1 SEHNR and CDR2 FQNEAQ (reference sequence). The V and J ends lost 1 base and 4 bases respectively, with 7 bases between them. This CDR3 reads CASSLGHSYGYTF. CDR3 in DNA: TGTGCCAGCAGCTTAGGACATAGCTATGGCTACACCTTC. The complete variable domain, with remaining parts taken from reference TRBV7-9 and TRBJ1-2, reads DTGVSQNPRHKITKRGQNVTFRCDPISEHNRLYWYRQTLGQGPEFLTYFQNEAQLEKSRLLSDRFSAERPKGSFSTLEIQRTEQGDSAMYLCASSLGHSYGYTFGSGTRLTVV.

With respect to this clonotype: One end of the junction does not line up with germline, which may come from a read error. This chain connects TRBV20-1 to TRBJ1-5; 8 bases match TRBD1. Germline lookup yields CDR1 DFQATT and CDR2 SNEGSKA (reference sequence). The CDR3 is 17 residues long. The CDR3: CCASRDRHQKGNQPQHF. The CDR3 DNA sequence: TGCTGTGCTAGCCGGGACAGGCATCAAAAGGGCAATCAGCCCCAGCATTTT.

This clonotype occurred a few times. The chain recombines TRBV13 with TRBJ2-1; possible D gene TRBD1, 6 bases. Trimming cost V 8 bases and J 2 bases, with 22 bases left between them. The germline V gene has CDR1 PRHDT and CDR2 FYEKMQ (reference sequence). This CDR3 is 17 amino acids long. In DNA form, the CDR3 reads TGTGCCAGCGGGGGCGAAAGTCGAGAAGGCGCCTACAATGAGCAGTTCTTC. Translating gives CASGGESREGAYNEQFF.